This entry lists 7 T cell receptor beta chains sequenced from one sample in a study of shared clonotypes between healthy human individuals. The assay was immunoSEQ multiplex PCR, and TCRdb's table has in-frame clones only and misses some. The table includes 470,000 or so clones, around 73% detected once. Material for sequencing was PBMCs. These receptors all stem from a woman between 40 and 55 years old in good health. Some clones in this sample may be carry-over from other donors' samples.

A note on this clone: The same CDR3 arises from other DNA sequences in this sample as well. The V call is TRBV10-1, the J call TRBJ2-7, with D tentatively TRBD1 or TRBD2 (5 bases each). Trimming shortened V by 2 bases and J by 2 bases, and 7 bases separated the two germline ends. There are 13 residues in the CDR3. Germline V gives CDR1 WNHNN, CDR2 SYGVQD (reference sequence). The CDR3 loop reads CASSEGGPYEQYF. As DNA, the CDR3 is TGCGCCAGCAGTGAGGGGGGACCCTACGAGCAGTACTTC.

The V call is TRBV7-9, the J call TRBJ2-2; no clear D gene. Germline V gene data show CDR1 as SEHNR and CDR2 as FQNEAQ (reference sequence). The V end lost 5 bases, the J end lost 3 bases, and 7 bases lay between the germline ends. This CDR3 is built from 13 residues. CDR3 in DNA: TGTGCCAGCAGCCTGGCACACACCGGGGAGCTGTTTTTT. Residues: CASSLAHTGELFF.

The CDR3 coding sequence is TGTGCCAGCAGCTTTTCCGGGACAGCCAGGATCGGAAACACCATATATTTT. Protein product: CASSFSGTARIGNTIYF. This sequence joins TRBV28 and TRBJ1-3, with 7 bases fitting TRBD1. The V gene's germline CDR1 is MDHEN and CDR2 SYDVKM. With 6 bases clipped from V and 4 bases from J, the junction kept 15 bases outside the gene matches. The CDR3 contains 17 residues.

The J gene is TRBJ1-5, the V gene TRBV28; 9 bases are shared with TRBD1. This CDR3 has 13 amino acids. Germline CDR1 and CDR2: MDHEN and SYDVKM. The ends lost 5 bases at V and 6 bases at J; junction bases unmatched: 2. The CDR3 loop is CASSHRGRQPQHF. CDR3 DNA sequence: TGTGCCAGCAGTCACAGGGGGCGTCAGCCCCAGCATTTT.

This chain's CDR3 is CASRPGTTSYEQYF. The CDR3 DNA reads TGTGCCAGCAGGCCGGGGACTACCTCCTACGAGCAGTACTTC. This chain links TRBV11-1 with TRBJ2-7, with TRBD2 matching over 7 bases. The CDR3 spans 14 residues. V was pared by 6 bases and J by 0 bases, with 5 bases of the junction left unmatched. In germline, CDR1 is SGHAT, CDR2 FQDESV (reference sequence).

This clone was seen once. This rearrangement joins TRBV2 to TRBJ2-3, with 8 bases identical to TRBD1. Germline assignment: CDR1 SNHLY and CDR2 FYNNEI. The ends lost 0 bases at V and 7 bases at J; junction bases unmatched: 9. The CDR3 is 16 residues long. In DNA form, the CDR3 reads TGTGCCAGCAGTGAAGCGGAGGGGACAGGTTCTTATACGCAGTATTTT. Protein sequence: CASSEAEGTGSYTQYF.

J is TRBJ1-4 and V is TRBV4-2; D is possibly TRBD1 (5 bases). This CDR3 has 14 residues. Trimming removed 0 bases at V and 8 bases at J, with 10 bases between. Germline CDR1 is LGHNA and CDR2 is YNFKEQ. CDR3 coding DNA: TGTGCCAGCAGCCAAGAGGCGAGGGACGAAAAACTGTTTTTT. It specifies CASSQEARDEKLFF.